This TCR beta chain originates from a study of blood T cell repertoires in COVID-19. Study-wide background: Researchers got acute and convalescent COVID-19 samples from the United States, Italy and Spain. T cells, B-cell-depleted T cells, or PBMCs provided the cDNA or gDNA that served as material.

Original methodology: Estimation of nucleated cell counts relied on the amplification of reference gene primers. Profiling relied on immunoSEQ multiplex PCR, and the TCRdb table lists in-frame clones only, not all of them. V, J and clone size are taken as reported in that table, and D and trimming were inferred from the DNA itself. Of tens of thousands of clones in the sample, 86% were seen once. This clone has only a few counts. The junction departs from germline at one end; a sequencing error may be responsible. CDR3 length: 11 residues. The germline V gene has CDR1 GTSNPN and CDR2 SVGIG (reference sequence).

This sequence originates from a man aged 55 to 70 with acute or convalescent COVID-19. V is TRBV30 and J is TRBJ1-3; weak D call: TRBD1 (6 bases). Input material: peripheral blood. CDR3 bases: TGTGCCTGGTCTACCGAGGACAGCCAAACCTTT. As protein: CAWSTEDSQTF.